These T cell receptor beta chains were read from a single sample in a study of blood T cells in healthy people across ages. TCRdb re-analysed the 5' RACE reads in MiXCR, keeping a single row per CDR3 protein. The data hold about 830,000 distinct CDR3 sequences, with around 62% observed a single time. Material for sequencing was blood. All receptors derive from a man under 40 in good health. Both conserved end residues are part of each CDR3. A D gene is named only where the DNA matches it firmly. Size tells how often a clone was seen (once, few, many) or the class of an expanded clone, and some rows leave it out.

abundance: -; j_gene: TRBJ2-2; v_gene: TRBV6-1; d_gene: TRBD1; CDR3nt: TGTGCCACCTACCGGGACAGGGGAATCGGGGAGCTGTTTTTT; CDR3aa: CATYRDRGIGELFF
abundance: -; j_gene: TRBJ2-5; v_gene: TRBV5-1; d_gene: -; CDR3nt: TGCGCCAGCAGCTTGGCCGCAATTCCATCCCAAGAGACCCAGTACTTC; CDR3aa: CASSLAAIPSQETQYF
abundance: -; j_gene: TRBJ2-7; v_gene: TRBV6-2/TRBV6-3; d_gene: TRBD1; CDR3nt: TGTGCCAGCAGCACGGACAGGATTCTGGACGAGCAGTACTTC; CDR3aa: CASSTDRILDEQYF
abundance: many; j_gene: TRBJ1-6; v_gene: TRBV20-1; d_gene: -; CDR3nt: TGCAGTGCTAAACAGGGTGAATCACCCCTCCACTTT; CDR3aa: CSAKQGESPLHF
abundance: -; j_gene: TRBJ1-5; v_gene: TRBV10-3; d_gene: TRBD1; CDR3nt: TGTGCCATCAGTGAACTCGGGACAGTCAATCAGCCCCAGCATTTT; CDR3aa: CAISELGTVNQPQHF
abundance: -; j_gene: TRBJ2-3; v_gene: TRBV7-2; d_gene: -; CDR3nt: TGTGCCAGCGGCAGGGGGGGGCGGTTCTTGAATACGCAGTATTTT; CDR3aa: CASGRGGRFLNTQYF
abundance: few; j_gene: TRBJ2-5; v_gene: TRBV25-1; d_gene: -; CDR3nt: TGTGCCAGCAGTGAATCGGGCTGGGAGACCCAGTACTTC; CDR3aa: CASSESGWETQYF
abundance: -; j_gene: TRBJ2-7; v_gene: TRBV11-2; d_gene: -; CDR3nt: TGTGCCAGCAGCCCGACGGTTTCGACGGACTACGAGCAGTACTTC; CDR3aa: CASSPTVSTDYEQYF
abundance: -; j_gene: TRBJ2-5; v_gene: TRBV10-3; d_gene: TRBD1; CDR3nt: TGTGCCATCAGTGAGCCGGACAGGGAACAAGAGACCCAGTACTTC; CDR3aa: CAISEPDREQETQYF
abundance: -; j_gene: TRBJ1-2; v_gene: TRBV14; d_gene: -; CDR3nt: TGTGCCAGCAGCCAAGAGCATAAACGTAACTATGGCTACACCTTC; CDR3aa: CASSQEHKRNYGYTF
abundance: many; j_gene: TRBJ2-1; v_gene: TRBV20-1; d_gene: -; CDR3nt: TGCAGTGCTAGAGGGGGGGTCGGTAACAGCTACAATGAGCAGTTCTTC; CDR3aa: CSARGGVGNSYNEQFF
abundance: -; j_gene: TRBJ2-5; v_gene: TRBV29-1; d_gene: -; CDR3nt: TGCAGCTTCCATCCGCTAGGGGGGACGCTCTCGGAGACCCAGTACTTC; CDR3aa: CSFHPLGGTLSETQYF
abundance: -; j_gene: TRBJ1-2; v_gene: TRBV7-3; d_gene: -; CDR3nt: TGTGCCAGCAGCTTAACCGGGGGACCCGGAGGAGCTAACTATGGCTACACCTTC; CDR3aa: CASSLTGGPGGANYGYTF
abundance: -; j_gene: TRBJ1-1; v_gene: TRBV10-3; d_gene: TRBD1; CDR3nt: TGTGCCATAACGACAGGGACTGAAGCTTTCTTT; CDR3aa: CAITTGTEAFF
abundance: few; j_gene: TRBJ2-1; v_gene: TRBV20-1; d_gene: -; CDR3nt: TGCAGTGCTCCCAGACTAGTTTCTGAGGTTGAGCAGTTCTTC; CDR3aa: CSAPRLVSEVEQFF
abundance: -; j_gene: TRBJ1-2; v_gene: TRBV27; d_gene: TRBD1; CDR3nt: TGTGCCAGCAGTTTCGGGTTACAGGGGTGGGGCTACACCTTC; CDR3aa: CASSFGLQGWGYTF
abundance: -; j_gene: TRBJ2-5; v_gene: TRBV28; d_gene: TRBD2; CDR3nt: TGTGCCAGCACCCCCAGTAGCGGGGGGTACCAAGAGACCCAGTACTTC; CDR3aa: CASTPSSGGYQETQYF
abundance: -; j_gene: TRBJ2-4; v_gene: TRBV27; d_gene: -; CDR3nt: TGTGCCAGCAGTTTAGGGGCGACACTAGCCAAAAACATTCAGTACTTC; CDR3aa: CASSLGATLAKNIQYF
abundance: few; j_gene: TRBJ2-3; v_gene: TRBV29-1; d_gene: -; CDR3nt: TGCAGCGTTCCTATGGCCTCCGGCACAGATACGCAGTATTTT; CDR3aa: CSVPMASGTDTQYF
abundance: -; j_gene: TRBJ1-4; v_gene: TRBV2; d_gene: -; CDR3nt: TGTGCCACCCGAGATGTGGGAAAACTGTTTTTT; CDR3aa: CATRDVGKLFF
abundance: -; j_gene: TRBJ1-2; v_gene: TRBV5-6; d_gene: TRBD1; CDR3nt: TGTGCCAGCAGCTTCGGACAGGGAGGCCCCCCAATTAATGGCTACACCTTC; CDR3aa: CASSFGQGGPPINGYTF
abundance: few; j_gene: TRBJ2-7; v_gene: TRBV5-1; d_gene: -; CDR3nt: TGCGCCAGCAGCTTGGGGACTCACTCTGACGAGCAGTACTTC; CDR3aa: CASSLGTHSDEQYF
abundance: few; j_gene: TRBJ2-1; v_gene: TRBV7-2; d_gene: -; CDR3nt: TGTGCCAGCACACCAGGATATTCCTACAATGAGCAGTTCTTC; CDR3aa: CASTPGYSYNEQFF
abundance: -; j_gene: TRBJ1-1; v_gene: TRBV7-2; d_gene: -; CDR3nt: TGTGCCAGCAGCGAACCGGGATTCCGAATGAACACTGAAGCTTTCTTT; CDR3aa: CASSEPGFRMNTEAFF
abundance: -; j_gene: TRBJ1-2; v_gene: TRBV15; d_gene: -; CDR3nt: TGTGCCACCAGCAAAGAAAGATTCTATGGCTACACCTTC; CDR3aa: CATSKERFYGYTF
abundance: -; j_gene: TRBJ1-2; v_gene: TRBV25-1; d_gene: TRBD1; CDR3nt: TGTGCCAGCAGTGAATATTCAGGGGGGAACTATGGCTACACCTTC; CDR3aa: CASSEYSGGNYGYTF
abundance: few; j_gene: TRBJ2-1; v_gene: TRBV7-9; d_gene: -; CDR3nt: TGTGCCAGCAGCCCCCCGGAGGGGTGGTTCAATGAGCAGTTCTTC; CDR3aa: CASSPPEGWFNEQFF
abundance: -; j_gene: TRBJ1-2; v_gene: TRBV20-1; d_gene: TRBD1; CDR3nt: TGCAGTGCTAGAGGGCCCAGGGACAGTGACATCGGTGGCTACACCTTC; CDR3aa: CSARGPRDSDIGGYTF
abundance: -; j_gene: TRBJ2-7; v_gene: TRBV6-5; d_gene: TRBD1; CDR3nt: TGTGCCAGCACCGGGACAGGGGAGTACGAGCAGTACTTC; CDR3aa: CASTGTGEYEQYF